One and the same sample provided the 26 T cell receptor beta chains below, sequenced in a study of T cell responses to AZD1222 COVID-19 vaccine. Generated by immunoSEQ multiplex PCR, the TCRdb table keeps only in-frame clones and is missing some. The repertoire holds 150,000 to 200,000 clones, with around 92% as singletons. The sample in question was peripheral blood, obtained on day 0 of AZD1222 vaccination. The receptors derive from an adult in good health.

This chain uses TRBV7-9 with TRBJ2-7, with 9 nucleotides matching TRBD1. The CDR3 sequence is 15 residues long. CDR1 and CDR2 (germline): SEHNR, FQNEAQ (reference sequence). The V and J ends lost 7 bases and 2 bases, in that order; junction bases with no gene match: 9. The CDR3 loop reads CASTPQGASTYEQYF. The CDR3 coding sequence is TGTGCCAGCACCCCACAGGGGGCTTCAACCTACGAGCAGTACTTC.

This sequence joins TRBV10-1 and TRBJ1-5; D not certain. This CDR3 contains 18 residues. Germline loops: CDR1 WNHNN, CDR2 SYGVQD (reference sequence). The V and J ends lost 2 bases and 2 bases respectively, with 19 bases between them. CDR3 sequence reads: CASSESAGRPCGNQPQHF. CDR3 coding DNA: TGCGCCAGCAGTGAGAGTGCCGGCAGGCCCTGTGGCAATCAGCCCCAGCATTTT.

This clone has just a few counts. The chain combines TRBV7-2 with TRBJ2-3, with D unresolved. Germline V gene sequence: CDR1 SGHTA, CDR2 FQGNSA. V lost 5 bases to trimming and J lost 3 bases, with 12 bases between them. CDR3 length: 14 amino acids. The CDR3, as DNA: TGTGCCAGCAGCCAACAGTGGAGTACAGATACGCAGTATTTT. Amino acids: CASSQQWSTDTQYF.

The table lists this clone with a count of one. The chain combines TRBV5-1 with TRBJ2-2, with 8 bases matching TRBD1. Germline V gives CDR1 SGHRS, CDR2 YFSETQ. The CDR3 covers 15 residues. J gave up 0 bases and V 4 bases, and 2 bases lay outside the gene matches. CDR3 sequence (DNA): TGCGCCAGCAGCCCGGGACAGGCGAACACCGGGGAGCTGTTTTTT. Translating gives CASSPGQANTGELFF.

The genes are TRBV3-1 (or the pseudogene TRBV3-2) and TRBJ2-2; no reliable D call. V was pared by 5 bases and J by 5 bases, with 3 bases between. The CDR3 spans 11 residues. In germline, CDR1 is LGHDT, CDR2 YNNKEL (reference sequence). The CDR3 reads CASSSTGELFF. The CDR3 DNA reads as TGTGCCAGCAGCTCAACCGGGGAGCTGTTTTTT.

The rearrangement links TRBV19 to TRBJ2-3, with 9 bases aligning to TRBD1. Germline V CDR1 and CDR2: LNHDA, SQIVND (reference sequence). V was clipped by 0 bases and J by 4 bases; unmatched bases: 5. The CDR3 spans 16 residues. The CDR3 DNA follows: TGTGCCAGTAGTATAGACGGGACAGGGTTGCCAGATACGCAGTATTTT. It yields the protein CASSIDGTGLPDTQYF.

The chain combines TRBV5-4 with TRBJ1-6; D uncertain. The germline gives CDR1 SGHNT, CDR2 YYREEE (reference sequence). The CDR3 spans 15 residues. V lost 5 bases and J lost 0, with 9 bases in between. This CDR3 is CASSSDFSYNSPLHF. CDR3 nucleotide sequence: TGTGCCAGCAGTTCCGACTTCTCCTATAATTCACCCCTCCACTTT.

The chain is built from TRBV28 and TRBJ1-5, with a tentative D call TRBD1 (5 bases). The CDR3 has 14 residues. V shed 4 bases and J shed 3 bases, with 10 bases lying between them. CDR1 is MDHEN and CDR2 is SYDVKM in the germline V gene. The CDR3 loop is CASSYGDPNQPQHF. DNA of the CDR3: TGTGCCAGCAGTTACGGGGACCCCAATCAGCCCCAGCATTTT.

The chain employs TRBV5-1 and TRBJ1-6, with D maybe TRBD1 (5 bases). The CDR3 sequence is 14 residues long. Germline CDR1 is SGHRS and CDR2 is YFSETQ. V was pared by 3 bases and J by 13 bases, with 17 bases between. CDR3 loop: CASSYPGAHSPLHF. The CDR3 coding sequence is TGCGCCAGCAGCTACCCCGGGGCCCACAGTCCCCTCCACTTT.

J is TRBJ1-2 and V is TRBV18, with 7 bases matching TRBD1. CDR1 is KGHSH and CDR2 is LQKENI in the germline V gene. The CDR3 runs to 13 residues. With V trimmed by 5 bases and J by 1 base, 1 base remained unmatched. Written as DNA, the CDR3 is TGTGCCAGCTCAGGGACAGTTAACTATGGCTACACCTTC. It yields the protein CASSGTVNYGYTF.

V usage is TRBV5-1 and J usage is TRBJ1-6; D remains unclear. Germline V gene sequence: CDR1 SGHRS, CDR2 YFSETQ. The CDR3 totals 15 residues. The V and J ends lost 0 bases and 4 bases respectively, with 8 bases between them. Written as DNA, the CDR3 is TGCGCCAGCAGCTTGGTTCCAGAGTATAATTCACCCCTCCACTTT. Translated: CASSLVPEYNSPLHF.

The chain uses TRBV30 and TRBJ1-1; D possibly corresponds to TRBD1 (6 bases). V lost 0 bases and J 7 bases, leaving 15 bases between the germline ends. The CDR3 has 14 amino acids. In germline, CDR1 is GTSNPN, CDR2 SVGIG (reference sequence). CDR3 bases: TGTGCCTGGAGTGTTATGGCAGGGGTTGGTGAAGCTTTCTTT. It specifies CAWSVMAGVGEAFF.

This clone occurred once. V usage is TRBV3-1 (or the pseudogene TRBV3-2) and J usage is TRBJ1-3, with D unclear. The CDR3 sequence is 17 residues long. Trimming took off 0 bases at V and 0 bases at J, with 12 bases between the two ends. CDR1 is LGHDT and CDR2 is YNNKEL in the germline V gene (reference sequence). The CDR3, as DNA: TGTGCCAGCAGCCAAGATGATGGGCCGAGCTCTGGAAACACCATATATTTT. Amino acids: CASSQDDGPSSGNTIYF.

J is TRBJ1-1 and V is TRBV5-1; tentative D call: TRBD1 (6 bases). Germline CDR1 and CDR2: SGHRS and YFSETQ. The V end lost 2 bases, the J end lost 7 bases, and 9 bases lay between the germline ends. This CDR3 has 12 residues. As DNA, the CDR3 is TGCGCCAGCAGCTTCACAGGGAGTGAAGCTTTCTTT. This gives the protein CASSFTGSEAFF.

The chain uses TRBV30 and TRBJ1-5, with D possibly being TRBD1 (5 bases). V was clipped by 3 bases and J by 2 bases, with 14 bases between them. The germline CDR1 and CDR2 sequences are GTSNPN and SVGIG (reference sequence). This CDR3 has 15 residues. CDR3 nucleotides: TGTGCCTGGAGCCCGAGGGCAGGGCGCAATCAGCCCCAGCATTTT. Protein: CAWSPRAGRNQPQHF.

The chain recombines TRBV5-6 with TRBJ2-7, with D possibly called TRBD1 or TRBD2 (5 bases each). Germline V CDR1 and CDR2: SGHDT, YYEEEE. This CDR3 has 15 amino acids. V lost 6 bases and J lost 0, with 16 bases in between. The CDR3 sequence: CASTPQGTSSYEQYF. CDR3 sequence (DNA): TGTGCCAGCACCCCGCAGGGTACTAGCTCCTACGAGCAGTACTTC. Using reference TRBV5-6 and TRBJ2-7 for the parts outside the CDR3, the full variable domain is DAGVTQSPTHLIKTRGQQVTLRCSPKSGHDTVSWYQQALGQGPQFIFQYYEEEERQRGNFPDRFSGHQFPNYSSELNVNALLLGDSALYLCASTPQGTSSYEQYFGPGTRLTVT.

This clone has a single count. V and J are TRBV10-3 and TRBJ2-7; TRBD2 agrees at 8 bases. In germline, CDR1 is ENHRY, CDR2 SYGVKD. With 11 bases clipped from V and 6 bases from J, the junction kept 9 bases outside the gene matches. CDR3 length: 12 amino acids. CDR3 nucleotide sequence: TGTGCCTCTAGAGGGACTAGAAGCGAGCAGTACTTC. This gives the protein CASRGTRSEQYF.

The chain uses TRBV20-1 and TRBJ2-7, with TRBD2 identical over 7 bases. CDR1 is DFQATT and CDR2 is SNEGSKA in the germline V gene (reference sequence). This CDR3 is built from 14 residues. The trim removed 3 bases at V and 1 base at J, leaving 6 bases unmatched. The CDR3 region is CSASLGGDSYEQYF. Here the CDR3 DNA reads TGCAGTGCTAGTCTGGGGGGGGATTCCTACGAGCAGTACTTC.

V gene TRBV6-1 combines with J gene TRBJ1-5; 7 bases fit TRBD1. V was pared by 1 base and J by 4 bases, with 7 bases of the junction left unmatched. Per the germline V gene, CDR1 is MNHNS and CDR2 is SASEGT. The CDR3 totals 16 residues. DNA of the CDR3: TGTGCCAGCAGTGAAGATAGGGGGCGGGTTAATCAGCCCCAGCATTTT. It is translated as CASSEDRGRVNQPQHF.

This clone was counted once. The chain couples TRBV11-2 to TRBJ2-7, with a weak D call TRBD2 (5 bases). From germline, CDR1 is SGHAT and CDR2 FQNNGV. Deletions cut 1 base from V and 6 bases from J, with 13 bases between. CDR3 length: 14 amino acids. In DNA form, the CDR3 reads TGTGCCAGCAGCTTAGTACGGGGTGAACGCGAGCAGTACTTC. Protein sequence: CASSLVRGEREQYF.

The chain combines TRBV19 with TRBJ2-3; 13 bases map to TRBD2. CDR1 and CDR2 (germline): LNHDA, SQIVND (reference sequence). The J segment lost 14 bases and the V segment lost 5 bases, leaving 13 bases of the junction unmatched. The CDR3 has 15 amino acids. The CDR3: CASSVPGTSGASLYF. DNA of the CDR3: TGTGCCAGTAGTGTCCCCGGGACTAGCGGGGCCTCGCTGTATTTT.

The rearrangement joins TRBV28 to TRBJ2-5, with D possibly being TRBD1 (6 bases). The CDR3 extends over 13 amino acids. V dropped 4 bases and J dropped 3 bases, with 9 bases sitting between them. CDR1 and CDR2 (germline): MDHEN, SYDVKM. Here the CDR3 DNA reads TGTGCCAGCAGTTCCTCAGGGGAAGAGACCCAGTACTTC. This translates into CASSSSGEETQYF.

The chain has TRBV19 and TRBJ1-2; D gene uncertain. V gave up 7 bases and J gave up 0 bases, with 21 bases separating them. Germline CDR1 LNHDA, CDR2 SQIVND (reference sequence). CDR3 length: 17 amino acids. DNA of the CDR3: TGTGCCAGTATCCTCCGAAAGTCGGCGGCAGCTAACTATGGCTACACCTTC. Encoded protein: CASILRKSAAANYGYTF. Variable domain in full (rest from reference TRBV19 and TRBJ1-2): DGGITQSPKYLFRKEGQNVTLSCEQNLNHDAMYWYRQDPGQGLRLIYYSQIVNDFQKGDIAEGYSVSREKKESFPLTVTSAQKNPTAFYLCASILRKSAAANYGYTFGSGTRLTVV.

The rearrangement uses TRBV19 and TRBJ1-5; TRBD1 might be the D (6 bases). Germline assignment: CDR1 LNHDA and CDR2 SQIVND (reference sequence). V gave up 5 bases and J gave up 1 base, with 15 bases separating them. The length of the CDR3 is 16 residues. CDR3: CASSEGRDKSNQPQHF. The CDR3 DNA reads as TGTGCCAGTAGTGAGGGCCGGGACAAAAGCAATCAGCCCCAGCATTTT.

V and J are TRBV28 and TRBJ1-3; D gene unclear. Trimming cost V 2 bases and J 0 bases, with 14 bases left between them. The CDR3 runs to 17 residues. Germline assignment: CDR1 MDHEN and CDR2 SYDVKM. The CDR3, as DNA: TGTGCCAGCAGTTTAGTTGGGGTGAGCCTCTCTGGAAACACCATATATTTT. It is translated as CASSLVGVSLSGNTIYF.

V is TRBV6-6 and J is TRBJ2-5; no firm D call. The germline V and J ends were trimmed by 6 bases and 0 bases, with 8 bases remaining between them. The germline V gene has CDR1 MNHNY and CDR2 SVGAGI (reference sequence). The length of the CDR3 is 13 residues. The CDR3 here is CASSARNQETQYF. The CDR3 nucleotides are TGTGCCAGCAGCGCTCGGAACCAAGAGACCCAGTACTTC.